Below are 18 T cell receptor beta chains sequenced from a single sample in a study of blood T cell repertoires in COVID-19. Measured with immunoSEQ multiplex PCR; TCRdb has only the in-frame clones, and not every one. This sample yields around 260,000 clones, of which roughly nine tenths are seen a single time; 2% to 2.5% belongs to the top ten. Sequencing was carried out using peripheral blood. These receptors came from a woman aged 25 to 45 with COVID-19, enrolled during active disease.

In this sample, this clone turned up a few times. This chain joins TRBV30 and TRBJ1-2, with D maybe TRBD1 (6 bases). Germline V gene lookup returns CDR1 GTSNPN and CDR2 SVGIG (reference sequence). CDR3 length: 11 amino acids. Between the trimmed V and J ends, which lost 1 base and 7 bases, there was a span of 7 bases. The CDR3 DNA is TGTGCCTGGAGTGACAGGGTTGGCTACACCTTC. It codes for CAWSDRVGYTF.

The CDR3 sequence: CASSTPAGEGTEAFF. In DNA, the CDR3 is TGTGCCAGCAGTACCCCGGCAGGGGAGGGCACTGAAGCTTTCTTT. The chain links TRBV28 to TRBJ1-1, with D perhaps matching TRBD1 (6 bases). V dropped 5 bases and J dropped 4 bases, with 17 bases sitting between them. Germline loops: CDR1 MDHEN, CDR2 SYDVKM. The CDR3 has 15 residues.

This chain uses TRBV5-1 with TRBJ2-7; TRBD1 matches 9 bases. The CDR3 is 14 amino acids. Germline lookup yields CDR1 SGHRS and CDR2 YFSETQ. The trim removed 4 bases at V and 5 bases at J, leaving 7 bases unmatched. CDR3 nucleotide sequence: TGCGCCAGCAGCGAGGGACAGGGAAGTAACGAGCAGTACTTC. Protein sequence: CASSEGQGSNEQYF.

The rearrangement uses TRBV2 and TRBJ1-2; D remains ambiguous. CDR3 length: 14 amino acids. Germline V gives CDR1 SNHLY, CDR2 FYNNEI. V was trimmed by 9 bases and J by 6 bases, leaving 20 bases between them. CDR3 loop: CARGGNDEINGYTF. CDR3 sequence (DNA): TGTGCCAGGGGAGGAAACGACGAAATCAATGGCTACACCTTC.

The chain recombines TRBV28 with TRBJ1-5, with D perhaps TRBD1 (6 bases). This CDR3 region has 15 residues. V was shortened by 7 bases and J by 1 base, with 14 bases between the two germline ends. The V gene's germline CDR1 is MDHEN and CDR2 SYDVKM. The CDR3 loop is CASTPTGASNQPQHF. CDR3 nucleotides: TGTGCCAGCACCCCGACAGGAGCAAGCAATCAGCCCCAGCATTTT. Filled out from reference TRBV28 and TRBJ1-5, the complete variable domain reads DVKVTQSSRYLVKRTGEKVFLECVQDMDHENMFWYRQDPGLGLRLIYFSYDVKMKEKGDIPEGYSVSREKKERFSLILESASTNQTSMYLCASTPTGASNQPQHFGDGTRLSIL.

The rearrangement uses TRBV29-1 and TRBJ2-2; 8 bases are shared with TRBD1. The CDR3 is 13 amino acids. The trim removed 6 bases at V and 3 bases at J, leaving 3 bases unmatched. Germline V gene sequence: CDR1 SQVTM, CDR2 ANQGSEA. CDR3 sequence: CSVQTGDTGELFF. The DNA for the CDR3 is TGCAGCGTGCAGACAGGGGACACCGGGGAGCTGTTTTTT.

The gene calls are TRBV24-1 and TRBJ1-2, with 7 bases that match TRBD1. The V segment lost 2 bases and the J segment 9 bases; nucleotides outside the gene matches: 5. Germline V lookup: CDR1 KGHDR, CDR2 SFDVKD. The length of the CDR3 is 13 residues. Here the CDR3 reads CATSDSSTGRYTF. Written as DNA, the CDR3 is TGTGCCACCAGTGATTCTTCGACAGGGCGCTACACCTTC.

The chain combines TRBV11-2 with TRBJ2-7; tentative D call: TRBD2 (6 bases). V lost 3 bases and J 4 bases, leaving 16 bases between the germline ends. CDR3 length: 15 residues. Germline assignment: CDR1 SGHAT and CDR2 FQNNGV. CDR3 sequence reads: CASSFSREPPYEQYF. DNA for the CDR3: TGTGCCAGCAGCTTTTCACGGGAGCCCCCATACGAGCAGTACTTC.

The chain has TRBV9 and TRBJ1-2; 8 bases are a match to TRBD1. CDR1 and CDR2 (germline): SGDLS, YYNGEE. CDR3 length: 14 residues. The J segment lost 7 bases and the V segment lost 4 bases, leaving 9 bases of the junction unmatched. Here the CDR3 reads CASSSMDRASGYTF. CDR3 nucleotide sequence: TGTGCCAGCAGCTCTATGGACAGGGCAAGTGGCTACACCTTC.

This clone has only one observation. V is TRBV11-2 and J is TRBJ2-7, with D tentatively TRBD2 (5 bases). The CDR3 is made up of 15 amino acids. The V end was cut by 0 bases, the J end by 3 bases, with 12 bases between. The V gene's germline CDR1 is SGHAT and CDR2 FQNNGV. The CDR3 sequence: CASSLERGGLYEQYF. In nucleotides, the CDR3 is TGTGCCAGCAGCTTAGAGCGCGGAGGACTCTACGAGCAGTACTTC. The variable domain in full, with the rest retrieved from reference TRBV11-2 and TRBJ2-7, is EAGVAQSPRYKIIEKRQSVAFWCNPISGHATLYWYQQILGQGPKLLIQFQNNGVVDDSQLPKDRFSAERLKGVDSTLKIQPAKLEDSAVYLCASSLERGGLYEQYFGPGTRLTVT.

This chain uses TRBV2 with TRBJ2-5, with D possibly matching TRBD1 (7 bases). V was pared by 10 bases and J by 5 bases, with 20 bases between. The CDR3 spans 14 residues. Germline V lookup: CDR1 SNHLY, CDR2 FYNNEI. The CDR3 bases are TGTGCCACCCGAGGAGGGGGCTTTATGGAGACCCAGTACTTC. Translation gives CATRGGGFMETQYF.

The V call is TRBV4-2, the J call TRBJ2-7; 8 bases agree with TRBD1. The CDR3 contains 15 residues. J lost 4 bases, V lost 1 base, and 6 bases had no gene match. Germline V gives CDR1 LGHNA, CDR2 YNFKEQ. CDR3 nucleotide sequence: TGTGCCAGCAGCCAAGTTACCGGGACAGGATACGAGCAGTACTTC. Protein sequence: CASSQVTGTGYEQYF.

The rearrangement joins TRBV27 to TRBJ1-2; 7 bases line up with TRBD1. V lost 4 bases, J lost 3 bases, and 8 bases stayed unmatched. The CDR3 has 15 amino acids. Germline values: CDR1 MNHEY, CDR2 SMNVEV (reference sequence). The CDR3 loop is CASSSQGKGDYGYTF. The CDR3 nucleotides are TGTGCCAGCAGTTCACAGGGGAAGGGGGACTATGGCTACACCTTC.

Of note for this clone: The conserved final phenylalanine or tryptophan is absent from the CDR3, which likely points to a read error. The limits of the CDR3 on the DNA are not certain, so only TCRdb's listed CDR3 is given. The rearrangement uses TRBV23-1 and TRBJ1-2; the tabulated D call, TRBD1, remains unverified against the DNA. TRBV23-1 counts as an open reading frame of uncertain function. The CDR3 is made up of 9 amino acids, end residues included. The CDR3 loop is CASSQADSS.

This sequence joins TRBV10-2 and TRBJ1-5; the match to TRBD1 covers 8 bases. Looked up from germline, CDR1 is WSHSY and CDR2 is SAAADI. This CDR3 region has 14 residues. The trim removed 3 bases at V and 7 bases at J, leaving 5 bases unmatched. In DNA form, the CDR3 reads TGCGCCAGCAGTGAACGGGGGACAGGACAGCCCCAGCATTTT. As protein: CASSERGTGQPQHF.

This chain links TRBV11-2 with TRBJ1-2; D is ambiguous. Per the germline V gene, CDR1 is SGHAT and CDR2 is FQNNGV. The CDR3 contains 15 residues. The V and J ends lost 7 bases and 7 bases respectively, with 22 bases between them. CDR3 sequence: CASTMGSSITSGYTF. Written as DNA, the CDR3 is TGTGCCAGCACCATGGGGAGCAGTATAACGTCTGGCTACACCTTC.

CDR3 protein: CASSESASGTYEQYF. The CDR3 region has the DNA TGTGCCAGCAGTGAATCGGCTAGCGGGACGTACGAGCAGTACTTC. The chain uses TRBV25-1 and TRBJ2-7; 9 bases match TRBD2. Per germline, CDR1 MGHDK and CDR2 SYGVNS. V shed 1 base, J shed 4 bases, and the junction held 5 bases outside the gene matches. The CDR3 runs to 15 residues.

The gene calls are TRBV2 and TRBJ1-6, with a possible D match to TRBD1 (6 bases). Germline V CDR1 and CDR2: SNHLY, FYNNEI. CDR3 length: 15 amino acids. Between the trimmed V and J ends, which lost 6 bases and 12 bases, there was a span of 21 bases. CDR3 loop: CASSQKTGSLVPLHF. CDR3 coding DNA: TGTGCCAGCAGCCAAAAGACAGGTTCTTTGGTACCCCTCCACTTT.